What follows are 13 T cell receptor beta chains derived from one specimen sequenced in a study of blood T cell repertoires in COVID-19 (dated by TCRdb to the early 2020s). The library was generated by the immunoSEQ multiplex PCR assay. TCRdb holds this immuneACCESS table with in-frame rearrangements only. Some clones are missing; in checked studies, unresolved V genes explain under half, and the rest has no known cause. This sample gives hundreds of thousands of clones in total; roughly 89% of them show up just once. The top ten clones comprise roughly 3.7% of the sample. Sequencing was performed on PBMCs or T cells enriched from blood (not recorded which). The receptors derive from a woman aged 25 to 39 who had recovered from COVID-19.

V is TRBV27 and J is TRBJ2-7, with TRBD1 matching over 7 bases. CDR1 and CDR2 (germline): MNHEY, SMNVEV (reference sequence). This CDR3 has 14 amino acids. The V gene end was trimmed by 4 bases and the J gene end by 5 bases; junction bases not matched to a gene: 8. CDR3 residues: CASSSRGLWNEQYF. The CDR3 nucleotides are TGTGCCAGCAGTTCTAGGGGGCTTTGGAACGAGCAGTACTTC.

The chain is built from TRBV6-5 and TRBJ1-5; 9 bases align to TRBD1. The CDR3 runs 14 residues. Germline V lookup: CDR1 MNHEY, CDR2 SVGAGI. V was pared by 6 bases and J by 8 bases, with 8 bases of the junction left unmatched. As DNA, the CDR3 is TGTGCCAGCAGACCCTACAGGGGGCAAGAGCCCCAGCATTTT. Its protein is CASRPYRGQEPQHF.

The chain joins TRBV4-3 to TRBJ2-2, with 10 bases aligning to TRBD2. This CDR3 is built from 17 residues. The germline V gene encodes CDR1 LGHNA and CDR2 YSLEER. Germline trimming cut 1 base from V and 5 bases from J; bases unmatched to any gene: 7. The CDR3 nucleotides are TGCGCCAGCAGCCAAGTCCCTAGCGGGAGTGGGACCGGGGAGCTGTTTTTT. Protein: CASSQVPSGSGTGELFF.

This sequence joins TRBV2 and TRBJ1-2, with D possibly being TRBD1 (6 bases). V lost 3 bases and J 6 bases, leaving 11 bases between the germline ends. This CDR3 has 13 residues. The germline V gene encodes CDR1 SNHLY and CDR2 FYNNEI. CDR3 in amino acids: CASSDRGRDGYTF. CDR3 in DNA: TGTGCCAGCAGTGACAGGGGCAGGGATGGCTACACCTTC.

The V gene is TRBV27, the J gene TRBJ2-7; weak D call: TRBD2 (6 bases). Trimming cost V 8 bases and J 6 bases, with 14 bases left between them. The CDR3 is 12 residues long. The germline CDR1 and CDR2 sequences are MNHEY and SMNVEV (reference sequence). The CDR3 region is CASHKLGGEQYF. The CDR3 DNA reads TGTGCCAGCCATAAGTTGGGGGGCGAGCAGTACTTC.

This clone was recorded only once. The CDR3 region is CASSTPGYGYTF. For the CDR3, the DNA is TGTGCCAGCAGCACGCCGGGGTATGGCTACACCTTC. The V and J genes are TRBV12-3 or TRBV12-4 and TRBJ1-2, with D unclear. V was shortened by 6 bases and J by 5 bases, with 10 bases between the two germline ends. The CDR3 runs to 12 residues.

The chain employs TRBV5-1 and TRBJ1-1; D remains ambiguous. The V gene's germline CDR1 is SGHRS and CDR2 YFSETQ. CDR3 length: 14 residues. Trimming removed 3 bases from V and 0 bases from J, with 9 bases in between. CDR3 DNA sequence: TGCGCCAGCAGCTCGAAGAACATGAACACTGAAGCTTTCTTT. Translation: CASSSKNMNTEAFF. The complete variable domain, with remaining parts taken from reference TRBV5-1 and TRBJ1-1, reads KAGVTQTPRYLIKTRGQQVTLSCSPISGHRSVSWYQQTPGQGLQFLFEYFSETQRNKGNFPGRFSGRQFSNSRSEMNVSTLELGDSALYLCASSSKNMNTEAFFGQGTRLTVV.

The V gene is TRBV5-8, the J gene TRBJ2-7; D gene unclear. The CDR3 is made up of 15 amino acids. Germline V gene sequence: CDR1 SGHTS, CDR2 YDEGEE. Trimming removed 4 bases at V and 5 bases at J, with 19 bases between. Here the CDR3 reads CASSQSWALSHEQYF. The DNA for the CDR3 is TGTGCCAGCAGCCAGAGCTGGGCCCTCAGCCACGAGCAGTACTTC.

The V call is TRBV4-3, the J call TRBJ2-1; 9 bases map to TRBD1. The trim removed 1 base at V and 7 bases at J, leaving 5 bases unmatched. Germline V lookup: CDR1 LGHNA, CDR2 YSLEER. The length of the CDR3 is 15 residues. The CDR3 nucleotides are TGCGCCAGCAGCCAAGGACAGGGGGTTAGGAATGAGCAGTTCTTC. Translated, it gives CASSQGQGVRNEQFF.

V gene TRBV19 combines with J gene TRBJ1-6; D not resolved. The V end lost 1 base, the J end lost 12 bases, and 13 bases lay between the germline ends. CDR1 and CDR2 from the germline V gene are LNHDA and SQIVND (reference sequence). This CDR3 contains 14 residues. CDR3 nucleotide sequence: TGTGCCAGTAGTATAGGCACTCAGCGTGTACCCCTCCACTTT. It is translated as CASSIGTQRVPLHF.

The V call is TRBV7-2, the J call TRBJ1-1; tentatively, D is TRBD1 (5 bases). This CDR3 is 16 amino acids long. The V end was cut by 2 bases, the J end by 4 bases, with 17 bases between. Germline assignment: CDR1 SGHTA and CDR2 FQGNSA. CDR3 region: CASSLMYATVGTEAFF. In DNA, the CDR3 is TGTGCCAGCAGCTTAATGTACGCGACAGTCGGCACTGAAGCTTTCTTT.

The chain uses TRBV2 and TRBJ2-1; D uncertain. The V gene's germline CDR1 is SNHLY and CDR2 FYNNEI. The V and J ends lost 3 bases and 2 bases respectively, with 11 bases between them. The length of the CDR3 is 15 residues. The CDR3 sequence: CASSDMVGPYNEQFF. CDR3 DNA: TGTGCCAGCAGTGATATGGTGGGCCCCTACAATGAGCAGTTCTTC.

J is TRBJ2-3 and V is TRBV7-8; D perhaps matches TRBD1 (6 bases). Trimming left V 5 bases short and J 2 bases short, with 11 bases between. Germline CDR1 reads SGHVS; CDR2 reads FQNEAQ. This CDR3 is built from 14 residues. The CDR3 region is CASSPQGTTDTQYF. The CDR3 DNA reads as TGTGCCAGCAGCCCACAGGGTACCACAGATACGCAGTATTTT.